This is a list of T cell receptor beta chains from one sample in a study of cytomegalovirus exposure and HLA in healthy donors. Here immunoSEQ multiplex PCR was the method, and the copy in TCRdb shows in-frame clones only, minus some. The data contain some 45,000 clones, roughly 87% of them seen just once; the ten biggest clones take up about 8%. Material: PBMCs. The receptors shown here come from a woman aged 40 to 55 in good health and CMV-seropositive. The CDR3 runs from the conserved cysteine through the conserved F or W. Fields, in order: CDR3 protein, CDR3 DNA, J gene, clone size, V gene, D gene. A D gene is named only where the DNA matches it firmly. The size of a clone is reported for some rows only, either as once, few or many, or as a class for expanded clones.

cdr3_aa: CASREMGRPGELFF; cdr3_nt: TGTGCCAGTAGGGAGATGGGGAGACCCGGGGAGCTGTTTTTT; j_call: TRBJ2-2; clone_size: -; v_call: TRBV27; d_call: -
cdr3_aa: CASGGGPTIYF; cdr3_nt: TGTGCCAGCGGGGGGGGGCCCACCATATATTTT; j_call: TRBJ1-3; clone_size: once; v_call: TRBV28; d_call: -
cdr3_aa: CASSLSAGSAYEQYF; cdr3_nt: TGCGCCAGCAGCTTGTCGGCAGGATCGGCCTACGAGCAGTACTTC; j_call: TRBJ2-7; clone_size: -; v_call: TRBV5-1; d_call: -
cdr3_aa: CASSLGLYNEQFF; cdr3_nt: TGTGCCAGCAGCCTGGGACTTTACAATGAGCAGTTCTTC; j_call: TRBJ2-1; clone_size: -; v_call: TRBV28; d_call: -
cdr3_aa: CSVVVPGQTYEQYF; cdr3_nt: TGCAGCGTTGTGGTTCCGGGACAGACCTACGAGCAGTACTTC; j_call: TRBJ2-7; clone_size: -; v_call: TRBV29-1; d_call: TRBD1
cdr3_aa: CASSLGRDEKLFF; cdr3_nt: TGCGCCAGCAGCTTGGGGCGGGATGAAAAACTGTTTTTT; j_call: TRBJ1-4; clone_size: -; v_call: TRBV5-1; d_call: -
cdr3_aa: CAISDSPSGEQFF; cdr3_nt: TGTGCCATCAGTGACTCGCCGAGCGGTGAGCAGTTCTTC; j_call: TRBJ2-1; clone_size: -; v_call: TRBV10-3; d_call: -
cdr3_aa: CASSQGAGSDTQYF; cdr3_nt: TGCGCCAGCAGCCAAGGGGCAGGGTCAGATACGCAGTATTTT; j_call: TRBJ2-3; clone_size: -; v_call: TRBV5-1; d_call: -
cdr3_aa: CASSPGQGESYF; cdr3_nt: TGTGCCAGCTCACCAGGACAGGGGGAATCGTACTTC; j_call: TRBJ2-7; clone_size: -; v_call: TRBV18; d_call: TRBD1
cdr3_aa: CATEGQGGKTQYF; cdr3_nt: TGTGCCACCGAGGGACAGGGAGGAAAGACCCAGTACTTC; j_call: TRBJ2-5; clone_size: -; v_call: TRBV19; d_call: TRBD1
cdr3_aa: CASAGLAGAEQFF; cdr3_nt: TGTGCCAGCGCCGGACTAGCGGGGGCTGAGCAGTTCTTC; j_call: TRBJ2-1; clone_size: -; v_call: TRBV9; d_call: TRBD2
cdr3_aa: CASSDSYEQYF; cdr3_nt: TGTGCCAGCAGCGACAGCTACGAGCAGTACTTC; j_call: TRBJ2-7; clone_size: -; v_call: TRBV7-2; d_call: -
cdr3_aa: CASTGNPRSGANVLTF; cdr3_nt: TGTGCCAGCACAGGGAACCCCCGCTCTGGGGCCAACGTCCTGACTTTC; j_call: TRBJ2-6; clone_size: -; v_call: TRBV11-2; d_call: -
cdr3_aa: CASSFSGGVTDTQYF; cdr3_nt: TGTGCCAGCAGCTTTAGTGGGGGGGTCACAGATACGCAGTATTTT; j_call: TRBJ2-3; clone_size: -; v_call: TRBV7-2; d_call: TRBD2
cdr3_aa: CASMGQGDYEQYF; cdr3_nt: TGTGCCAGCATGGGACAGGGCGACTACGAGCAGTACTTC; j_call: TRBJ2-7; clone_size: -; v_call: TRBV2; d_call: TRBD1
cdr3_aa: CARSYPWGGYNEQFF; cdr3_nt: TGTGCCAGAAGCTACCCCTGGGGAGGGTACAATGAGCAGTTCTTC; j_call: TRBJ2-1; clone_size: few; v_call: TRBV5-3; d_call: TRBD2
cdr3_aa: CASSSGPFGEQYF; cdr3_nt: TGTGCTAGCAGTAGCGGACCCTTTGGAGAGCAGTACTTC; j_call: TRBJ2-7; clone_size: -; v_call: TRBV7-7; d_call: -
cdr3_aa: CASSQETPGGAGEKLFF; cdr3_nt: TGCGCCAGCAGCCAAGAGACCCCGGGAGGGGCCGGTGAAAAACTGTTTTTT; j_call: TRBJ1-4; clone_size: -; v_call: TRBV4-1; d_call: -
cdr3_aa: CASSFRQEETQYF; cdr3_nt: TGTGCCAGCAGCTTCCGACAGGAAGAGACCCAGTACTTC; j_call: TRBJ2-5; clone_size: -; v_call: TRBV5-6; d_call: -
cdr3_aa: CASSSYSETQYF; cdr3_nt: TGTGCCAGCAGTTCTTACAGCGAGACCCAGTACTTC; j_call: TRBJ2-5; clone_size: -; v_call: TRBV6-5; d_call: -
cdr3_aa: CASSSGQNYGYTF; cdr3_nt: TGTGCCAGCAGCTCAGGGCAGAACTATGGCTACACCTTC; j_call: TRBJ1-2; clone_size: -; v_call: TRBV7-9; d_call: -
cdr3_aa: CASSLDPGQSYEQYF; cdr3_nt: TGCGCCAGCAGCTTGGATCCGGGACAGTCCTACGAGCAGTACTTC; j_call: TRBJ2-7; clone_size: -; v_call: TRBV5-1; d_call: TRBD1
cdr3_aa: CASSLASSGSSYEQYF; cdr3_nt: TGTGCCAGCAGCTTAGCGTCTAGCGGGAGCTCCTACGAGCAGTACTTC; j_call: TRBJ2-7; clone_size: -; v_call: TRBV13; d_call: TRBD2
cdr3_aa: CASSSDRVAEQYF; cdr3_nt: TGTGCCAGCTCATCTGACAGGGTGGCCGAGCAGTACTTC; j_call: TRBJ2-7; clone_size: -; v_call: TRBV18; d_call: TRBD1
cdr3_aa: CASSYGAEKKLFF; cdr3_nt: TGTGCCAGCAGTTACGGGGCAGAAAAAAAACTGTTTTTT; j_call: TRBJ1-4; clone_size: -; v_call: TRBV6-5; d_call: -
cdr3_aa: CASGPGTFLSGANVLTF; cdr3_nt: TGTGCTAGTGGTCCCGGGACATTCCTCTCTGGGGCCAACGTCCTGACTTTC; j_call: TRBJ2-6; clone_size: few; v_call: TRBV12-5; d_call: -
cdr3_aa: CASSLIRYNEQFF; cdr3_nt: TGCGCCAGCAGCTTGATCAGGTACAATGAGCAGTTCTTC; j_call: TRBJ2-1; clone_size: -; v_call: TRBV5-1; d_call: -